Shown below are 12 T cell receptor beta chains from a single sample sequenced in a study of blood T cells in healthy people across ages. A second about 6 to 12 cycle PCR used barcoded and J-beta primers. TCRdb reanalysed the 5' RACE reads using MiXCR and keeps one entry per CDR3 protein. The sample records about 680,000 distinct CDR3 sequences, about half being singletons. Specimen: blood. These receptors came from an older woman in good health.

This clonotype showed up just a few times. V and J are TRBV2 and TRBJ2-3; TRBD1 might be the D (6 bases). Germline V gives CDR1 SNHLY, CDR2 FYNNEI. V lost 6 bases to trimming and J lost 0 bases, with 13 bases between them. This CDR3 region has 15 residues. The CDR3 spells CASRTQGPSTDTQYF. In DNA, the CDR3 is TGTGCCAGCAGAACACAGGGCCCCAGCACAGATACGCAGTATTTT.

The rearrangement uses TRBV7-6 and TRBJ1-2; D gene unclear. V was clipped by 5 bases and J by 4 bases, with 17 bases between them. CDR3 length: 15 residues. CDR1 is SGHVS and CDR2 is FNYEAQ in the germline V gene. In DNA form, the CDR3 reads TGTGCCAGCAGCCCGCAGGAGGGTGCGGTCTATGGCTACACCTTC. This encodes CASSPQEGAVYGYTF.

The J gene is TRBJ2-5, the V gene TRBV5-1; the match to TRBD2 covers 7 bases. V gave up 6 bases and J gave up 5 bases; unmatched junction bases: 4. Germline V CDR1 and CDR2: SGHRS, YFSETQ. The CDR3 is made up of 12 amino acids. The CDR3 region is CASMGGLETQYF. The CDR3 DNA reads as TGCGCCAGCATGGGGGGGTTGGAGACCCAGTACTTC. Complete variable domain (other parts from reference TRBV5-1 and TRBJ2-5): KAGVTQTPRYLIKTRGQQVTLSCSPISGHRSVSWYQQTPGQGLQFLFEYFSETQRNKGNFPGRFSGRQFSNSRSEMNVSTLELGDSALYLCASMGGLETQYFGPGTRLLVL.

The V and J genes are TRBV6-2 or TRBV6-3 and TRBJ2-1; 7 bases agree with TRBD1. The V gene's germline CDR1 is MNHEY and CDR2 SVGEGT. This CDR3 has 16 residues. With V trimmed by 2 bases and J by 6 bases, 10 bases remained unmatched. The CDR3 reads CASSYAGTEISNEQFF. In DNA form, the CDR3 reads TGTGCCAGCAGTTACGCCGGGACAGAGATATCCAATGAGCAGTTCTTC.

Many counts were recorded for this clonotype. The chain recombines TRBV7-3 with TRBJ2-7; 7 bases agree with TRBD2. Germline CDR1 and CDR2: SGHTA and FQGTGA. Trimming took 5 bases from V and 5 from J; bases not matched to a gene: 9. The CDR3 contains 14 residues. The CDR3 spells CASSPSALANEQYF. The CDR3 coding sequence is TGTGCCAGCAGCCCTTCGGCACTAGCGAACGAGCAGTACTTC.

The genes are TRBV28 and TRBJ1-5; the match to TRBD1 covers 8 bases. Germline V lookup: CDR1 MDHEN, CDR2 SYDVKM. After removal of 11 bases from V and 2 bases from J, the junction contained 5 bases not matched to a gene. The CDR3 runs 13 residues. The CDR3 DNA reads TGTGCCGCCCAGGGGGCGGGCAATCAGCCCCAGCATTTT. It specifies CAAQGAGNQPQHF.

The V call is TRBV5-5, the J call TRBJ1-1; TRBD1 is a possible D gene (5 bases). The V end was cut by 0 bases, the J end by 0 bases, with 9 bases between. Germline-derived CDR1 and CDR2 are SGHKS and YYEKEE (reference sequence). The length of the CDR3 is 15 residues. In nucleotides, the CDR3 is TGTGCCAGCAGCTTGGGGGGCAGGGTGAACACTGAAGCTTTCTTT. Protein product: CASSLGGRVNTEAFF.

J is TRBJ1-2 and V is TRBV29-1; 12 bases map to TRBD1. V shed 7 bases, J shed 2 bases, and the junction held 11 bases outside the gene matches. Germline CDR1 SQVTM, CDR2 ANQGSEA. There are 16 residues in the CDR3. This CDR3 is CSAEGGTGGQNYGYTF. CDR3 DNA sequence: TGCAGCGCCGAAGGTGGGACAGGGGGCCAGAACTATGGCTACACCTTC.

The sample holds a few counts of this clonotype. The V and J genes are TRBV7-2 and TRBJ2-3, with a tentative D call TRBD1 (5 bases). The germline CDR1 and CDR2 sequences are SGHTA and FQGNSA. There are 15 residues in the CDR3. Trimming took off 3 bases at V and 0 bases at J, with 10 bases between the two ends. The CDR3 nucleotides read TGTGCCAGCAGCTTCACGCCAGGGAGCACAGATACGCAGTATTTT. Encoded protein: CASSFTPGSTDTQYF.

In its sample, this clonotype was seen many times. The chain links TRBV6-2 or TRBV6-3 to TRBJ2-3, with a possible D match to TRBD2 (5 bases). The V gene lost 5 bases and the J gene lost 7 bases, with 13 bases spanning the gap. The length of the CDR3 is 13 residues. CDR1 and CDR2 (germline): MNHEY, SVGEGT. The CDR3 bases are TGTGCCAGCAGTCAGGACTCGAAGAATACGCAGTATTTT. Protein: CASSQDSKNTQYF.

The J gene is TRBJ2-5, the V gene TRBV29-1; no clear D. The V end was cut by 8 bases, the J end by 3 bases, with 19 bases between. CDR1 is SQVTM, CDR2 ANQGSEA, per germline. CDR3 length equals 14 residues. The DNA for the CDR3 is TGCAGCCTCTACCACGGACGGAATGAAGAGACCCAGTACTTC. This encodes CSLYHGRNEETQYF. The full variable domain, completed using reference TRBV29-1 and TRBJ2-5, is SAVISQKPSRDICQRGTSLTIQCQVDSQVTMMFWYRQQPGQSLTLIATANQGSEATYESGFVIDKFPISRPNLTFSTLTVSNMSPEDSSIYLCSLYHGRNEETQYFGPGTRLLVL.

The chain couples TRBV5-1 to TRBJ2-1, with D unclear. In germline, CDR1 is SGHRS, CDR2 YFSETQ. The V gene lost 0 bases and the J gene lost 7 bases, with 8 bases spanning the gap. CDR3 length equals 13 residues. This CDR3 reads CASSLAVGNEQFF. The DNA of the CDR3 is TGCGCCAGCAGCTTGGCCGTAGGGAATGAGCAGTTCTTC.